These 14 T cell receptor beta chains share one sample of origin, sequenced in a study of CXCR3-negative and CXCR3-positive naive CD8 T cells. TRB cDNA libraries were made by UMI-labeled 5' RACE. Reprocessing the 5' RACE reads, TCRdb reports a single entry for every CDR3 protein and omits DNA. This table lists 50,000 to 65,000 distinct CDR3 sequences. The source material was naive CXCR3- CD8+ T cells from blood. Subset of the sample: CD45RO-CCR7+CD27+CD95- naive CD8+ T cells lacking CXCR3 (TNR3-). All receptors come from a human donor in good health. Some clones in this sample may be carry-over from other donors' samples.

The genes are TRBV7-3 and TRBJ2-1; TCRdb indicates TRBD2, and absent DNA this call remains unverified. Per germline, CDR1 SGHTA and CDR2 FQGTGA. The CDR3 totals 16 residues. This CDR3 is CASSLGLAGAYNEQFF. The full variable domain, rest sourced from reference TRBV7-3 and TRBJ2-1, is GAGVSQTPSNKVTEKGKYVELRCDPISGHTALYWYRQSLGQGPEFLIYFQGTGAADDSGLPNDRFFAVRPEGSVSTLKIQRTERGDSAVYLCASSLGLAGAYNEQFFGPGTRLTVL.

The J gene is TRBJ2-3, the V gene TRBV27; TCRdb reports TRBD2, a call that lacks DNA to check it against. The germline gives CDR1 MNHEY, CDR2 SMNVEV (reference sequence). The CDR3 sequence is 13 residues long. The chain's CDR3 is CATGPPRTDTQYF.

The chain uses TRBV29-1 and TRBJ2-3. From germline, CDR1 is SQVTM and CDR2 ANQGSEA. The CDR3 totals 14 residues. The CDR3 region is CSVEQGVSTDTQYF.

The chain uses TRBV6-5 and TRBJ1-1. Looked up from germline, CDR1 is MNHEY and CDR2 is SVGAGI. This CDR3 region has 17 residues. CDR3 in amino acids: CASSYVAPRVGDTEAFF.

The chain combines TRBV9 with TRBJ2-3; with no DNA, the TCRdb D assignment of TRBD1 cannot be verified. The CDR3 extends over 13 amino acids. Germline-derived CDR1 and CDR2 are SGDLS and YYNGEE. The CDR3 region is CASSVGGTDTQYF.

According to its frequency, this clonotype is medium-sized. The chain recombines TRBV7-6 with TRBJ2-1; the D call of TRBD2 rests on TCRdb alone, since no DNA is present to check it. The CDR3 covers 17 residues. CDR1 SGHVS and CDR2 FNYEAQ come from the germline V gene. This CDR3 reads CASSLFLADSSYNEQFF.

The V and J genes are TRBV6-2 or TRBV6-3 and TRBJ1-5; absent DNA, TCRdb's TRBD1 call cannot be checked. This CDR3 has 17 residues. CDR1 and CDR2 (germline): MNHEY, SVGEGT. The CDR3 loop reads CASSYEVPDDSNQPQHF.

The chain combines TRBV27 with TRBJ2-3; there is no DNA to check the TCRdb D call of TRBD2. This CDR3 has 15 amino acids. Germline V gives CDR1 MNHEY, CDR2 SMNVEV (reference sequence). The CDR3 is CASSLDGRSTDTQYF.

The V call is TRBV4-1, the J call TRBJ2-1; there is no DNA to check the TCRdb D call of TRBD1. Per germline, CDR1 MGHRA and CDR2 YSYEKL. The CDR3 is 15 residues long. The CDR3 sequence: CASSQDLGGSNEQFF.

V is TRBV4-1 and J is TRBJ1-4; with no DNA, the TCRdb D assignment of TRBD1 cannot be verified. CDR3 size: 14 residues. Germline V lookup: CDR1 MGHRA, CDR2 YSYEKL. This chain's CDR3 is CASSHGQDNEKLFF.

The chain employs TRBV6-1 and TRBJ1-2; the TRBD1 assignment by TCRdb is unverifiable without DNA. The germline V gene has CDR1 MNHNS and CDR2 SASEGT. This CDR3 has 15 amino acids. Here the CDR3 reads CASSAARERFDGYTF.

This rearrangement joins TRBV7-2 to TRBJ2-3. CDR1 SGHTA and CDR2 FQGNSA come from the germline V gene. This CDR3 region has 13 residues. CDR3 region: CASSLIMADTQYF.

This chain joins TRBV29-1 and TRBJ2-1; TCRdb reports TRBD1, a call that lacks DNA to check it against. This CDR3 region has 12 residues. Germline V CDR1 and CDR2: SQVTM, ANQGSEA. The CDR3 region is CSVTGQYNEQFF.

The chain has TRBV11-1 and TRBJ1-5; TCRdb selects TRBD1, and the lack of DNA leaves this call unchecked. The germline gives CDR1 SGHAT, CDR2 FQDESV (reference sequence). The CDR3 runs 15 residues. CDR3: CASSFGTGEGQPQHF.